Described below is a single T cell receptor beta chain sequence and its context. The antigen is undetermined. Sequenced patients had shown CD8+CD57+ cell expansion by flow cytometry. Diagnosis of severe acquired aplastic anemia applied to all patients. This entry comes from a study of CD8+CD57+ T cells in acquired aplastic anemia. Study-level points and caveats: Overlapping CD8+ CDR3 repertoires of patients and controls contained around 30 shared sequences.

Profiling that covered TCR beta VDJ and CDR3 relied on genomic DNA as its template. TCRdb processed the reads anew with MiXCR; each CDR3 protein has one entry. The top ten clones hold less than 20% of a sample with 200,000 to 250,000 distinct CDR3 sequences, around 50% of them seen once. The V end lost 3 bases, the J end lost 3 bases, and 8 bases lay between the germline ends. The germline V gene encodes CDR1 SEHNR and CDR2 FQNEAQ (reference sequence). The CDR3 length is 13 residues. Sequenced: sorted CD4+, CD8+, or CD8+CD57+ T cells (not recorded which) from PBMCs. This TCR was recovered from a human donor with aplastic anemia. The rearrangement joins TRBV7-9 to TRBJ1-1, with D perhaps matching TRBD1 (5 bases). CDR3 sequence (DNA): TGTGCCAGCAGCTTGGGGGATGACACTGAAGCTTTCTTT. This translates into CASSLGDDTEAFF.